A single sample is the source of the 20 T cell receptor beta chains below, sequenced in a study of shared T cell receptors in the human thymus. Clones were sequenced by immunoSEQ multiplex PCR, and TCRdb holds only the in-frame ones, with some missing. The sample holds a few hundred thousand clones, 95% seen once. Sequenced sample: thymocytes. Receptors originate from a human donor.

The rearrangement joins TRBV5-1 to TRBJ2-2; no reliable D call. The CDR3 runs 13 residues. V lost 9 bases and J lost 3, with 12 bases in between. Germline V gene lookup returns CDR1 SGHRS and CDR2 YFSETQ. The CDR3 sequence: CAIRPKDTGELFF. Here the CDR3 DNA reads TGCGCCATCAGGCCCAAGGACACCGGGGAGCTGTTTTTT.

This chain uses TRBV5-4 with TRBJ1-6, with TRBD1 identical over 9 bases. J lost 5 bases, V lost 0 bases, and 0 bases had no gene match. The CDR3 has 15 residues. Germline V CDR1 and CDR2: SGHNT, YYREEE (reference sequence). The CDR3 sequence is CASSLGTGDNSPLHF. In DNA, the CDR3 is TGTGCCAGCAGCTTGGGGACAGGGGATAATTCACCCCTCCACTTT. Full variable domain (rest looked up from reference TRBV5-4 and TRBJ1-6): ETGVTQSPTHLIKTRGQQVTLRCSSQSGHNTVSWYQQALGQGPQFIFQYYREEENGRGNFPPRFSGLQFPNYSSELNVNALELDDSALYLCASSLGTGDNSPLHFGNGTRLTVT.

The CDR3 sequence is CASSLWGQNLHEQYF. As DNA, the CDR3 is TGTGCCAGCAGCTTGTGGGGACAGAATCTCCACGAGCAGTACTTC. V is TRBV5-4 and J is TRBJ2-7; 7 bases agree with TRBD1. Germline V gene lookup returns CDR1 SGHNT and CDR2 YYREEE (reference sequence). The CDR3 loop spans 15 amino acids. With V trimmed by 1 base and J by 5 bases, 9 bases remained unmatched.

The chain uses TRBV20-1 and TRBJ1-5; D gene uncertain. Germline loops: CDR1 DFQATT, CDR2 SNEGSKA (reference sequence). Trimming shortened V by 3 bases and J by 6 bases, and 6 bases separated the two germline ends. The CDR3 has 11 amino acids. This CDR3 is CSARGSQPQHF. The CDR3 DNA sequence: TGCAGTGCTAGGGGGAGTCAGCCCCAGCATTTT.

This rearrangement joins TRBV30 to TRBJ2-1, with D perhaps matching TRBD1 (5 bases). CDR1 and CDR2 from the germline V gene are GTSNPN and SVGIG (reference sequence). V was pared by 5 bases and J by 4 bases, with 24 bases between. The CDR3 has 17 amino acids. The CDR3 DNA follows: TGTGCCTGGGTCACCCTCCGGGTCCGAAGGGGTTACAATGAGCAGTTCTTC. It encodes CAWVTLRVRRGYNEQFF.

The chain is built from TRBV7-9 and TRBJ2-7; 9 positions agree with TRBD1. Germline CDR1 SEHNR, CDR2 FQNEAQ (reference sequence). The junction had 6 bases not matched to a gene; V was cut back by 3 bases and J by 0 bases. This CDR3 region has 16 residues. The CDR3 DNA reads as TGTGCCAGCAGCTTTTTCGGGACAGGGAGCTCCTACGAGCAGTACTTC. This sequence encodes CASSFFGTGSSYEQYF.

The chain uses TRBV10-1 and TRBJ2-7, with D possibly being TRBD2 (6 bases). Germline loops: CDR1 WNHNN, CDR2 SYGVQD (reference sequence). Between the trimmed V and J ends, which lost 2 bases and 2 bases, there was a span of 16 bases. The CDR3 covers 16 residues. This chain's CDR3 is CASSETRLVVPYEQYF. The CDR3 coding sequence is TGCGCCAGCAGTGAGACTCGACTAGTTGTCCCCTACGAGCAGTACTTC.

DNA for the CDR3: TGTGCCAGCAGCTTGAGGTTGAGCGGGAGGGATGATACGCAGTATTTT. Protein: CASSLRLSGRDDTQYF. The V and J genes are TRBV7-3 and TRBJ2-3, with TRBD2 matching 10 bases. The V segment lost 3 bases and the J segment 6 bases; nucleotides outside the gene matches: 9. The V gene's germline CDR1 is SGHTA and CDR2 FQGTGA. CDR3 size: 16 residues.

DNA of the CDR3: TGTGCCAGCATCAACCCGGGACAGGGAGTTCACGAGCAGTACTTC. This codes for CASINPGQGVHEQYF. This chain links TRBV6-6 with TRBJ2-7; TRBD1 matches 9 bases. CDR3 length equals 15 residues. After removal of 7 bases from V and 5 bases from J, the junction contained 12 bases not matched to a gene. Germline V CDR1 and CDR2: MNHNY, SVGAGI (reference sequence).

The V gene is TRBV27, the J gene TRBJ2-7; D not resolved. Between the trimmed V and J ends, which lost 0 bases and 0 bases, there was a span of 6 bases. CDR3 length: 14 residues. The germline V gene has CDR1 MNHEY and CDR2 SMNVEV (reference sequence). The CDR3 loop is CASSLSPSSYEQYF. The CDR3 DNA follows: TGTGCCAGCAGTTTATCCCCGAGCTCCTACGAGCAGTACTTC.

This chain joins TRBV28 and TRBJ2-2; D might be TRBD1 (6 bases). Trimming took 2 bases from V and 2 from J, leaving 12 bases between them. CDR1 and CDR2 from the germline V gene are MDHEN and SYDVKM. This CDR3 region has 16 residues. The CDR3 loop is CASSLNVQGNTGELFF. CDR3 nucleotides: TGTGCCAGCAGTTTAAATGTACAGGGCAACACCGGGGAGCTGTTTTTT.

This chain links TRBV28 with TRBJ1-1, with 8 bases aligning to TRBD1. This CDR3 has 15 amino acids. Germline-derived CDR1 and CDR2 are MDHEN and SYDVKM. The J segment lost 8 bases and the V segment lost 6 bases, leaving 14 bases of the junction unmatched. The CDR3 region is CASRKNRTGKSEAFF. The CDR3 DNA reads TGTGCCAGCAGAAAAAATCGGACAGGGAAATCGGAAGCTTTCTTT.

This chain connects TRBV2 to TRBJ2-6; 9 bases are shared with TRBD1. The CDR3 extends over 18 amino acids. J was trimmed by 2 bases and V by 6 bases; bases with no gene match: 11. The germline V gene encodes CDR1 SNHLY and CDR2 FYNNEI. CDR3 in amino acids: CASRGQGRGSAGANVLTF. CDR3 bases: TGTGCCAGCAGGGGACAGGGCCGGGGGTCGGCTGGGGCCAACGTCCTGACTTTC.

This clone has only one observation. The CDR3 coding sequence is TGTGCCAGCAGCTTGGCCAGGCAGCCTAATGAAGCTTTCTTT. It yields the protein CASSLARQPNEAFF. The chain combines TRBV5-8 with TRBJ1-1; D gene unclear. This CDR3 has 14 residues. Germline CDR1 reads SGHTS; CDR2 reads YDEGEE. V lost 0 bases and J 7 bases, leaving 13 bases between the germline ends.

The table lists this clone with a count of one. The chain recombines TRBV2 with TRBJ1-2; 9 positions agree with TRBD1. V was pared by 8 bases and J by 4 bases, with 11 bases of the junction left unmatched. Germline loops: CDR1 SNHLY, CDR2 FYNNEI. The CDR3 has 15 amino acids. The CDR3 DNA reads as TGTGCCAGCCCCCGGCGGGACAGGGTCGCCTATGGCTACACCTTC. It translates to CASPRRDRVAYGYTF.

The chain links TRBV27 to TRBJ2-1; tentatively, D is TRBD2 (5 bases). This CDR3 region has 16 residues. V shed 5 bases and J shed 8 bases, with 22 bases lying between them. Germline-derived CDR1 and CDR2 are MNHEY and SMNVEV (reference sequence). The CDR3 reads CASSLVWQRIFDEQFF. The CDR3 DNA reads TGTGCCAGCAGTCTTGTCTGGCAGCGGATCTTCGATGAGCAGTTCTTC.

V usage is TRBV7-2 and J usage is TRBJ1-4; TRBD1 agrees at 7 bases. V lost 5 bases, J lost 6 bases, and 9 bases stayed unmatched. Germline V lookup: CDR1 SGHTA, CDR2 FQGNSA. The CDR3 sequence is 15 residues long. CDR3 loop: CASSRGQARHEKLFF. CDR3 coding DNA: TGTGCCAGCAGCCGAGGACAGGCCCGACATGAAAAACTGTTTTTT.

The gene calls are TRBV28 and TRBJ1-5; the D is unclear. Deletions cut 3 bases from V and 1 base from J, with 7 bases between. The V gene's germline CDR1 is MDHEN and CDR2 SYDVKM. CDR3 length: 14 amino acids. The CDR3 DNA follows: TGTGCCAGCAGTTTTCGAGGGAGCAATCAGCCCCAGCATTTT. Its translation is CASSFRGSNQPQHF.

The chain joins TRBV6-5 to TRBJ2-4; tentatively, D is TRBD1 or TRBD2 (5 bases each). The CDR3 is made up of 14 amino acids. CDR1 and CDR2 from the germline V gene are MNHEY and SVGAGI. Trimming cost V 6 bases and J 0 bases, with 9 bases left between them. CDR3 DNA sequence: TGTGCCAGCAGCCGGGACCTAGCCAAAAACATTCAGTACTTC. Translating it yields CASSRDLAKNIQYF.

The chain has TRBV7-4 and TRBJ1-1, with 9 bases that match TRBD1. Germline CDR1 SGHVT, CDR2 SQSDAQ. This CDR3 has 15 amino acids. V shed 4 bases, J shed 6 bases, and the junction held 9 bases outside the gene matches. The CDR3 DNA sequence: TGTGCCAGCAGCTCACACCGGGACAGGGCCCCTGAAGCTTTCTTT. Protein sequence: CASSSHRDRAPEAFF.